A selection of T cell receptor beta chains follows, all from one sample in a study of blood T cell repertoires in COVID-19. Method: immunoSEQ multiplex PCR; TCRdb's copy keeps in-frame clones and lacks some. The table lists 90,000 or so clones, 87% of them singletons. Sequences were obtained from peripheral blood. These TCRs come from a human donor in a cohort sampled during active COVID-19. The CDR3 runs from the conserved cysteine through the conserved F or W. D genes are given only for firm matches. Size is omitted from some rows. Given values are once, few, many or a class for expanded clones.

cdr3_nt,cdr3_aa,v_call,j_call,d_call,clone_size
TGTGCCAGCAGCACGACAGGGGTTGACACTGAAGCTTTCTTT,CASSTTGVDTEAFF,TRBV21-1,TRBJ1-1,NA,NA
TGTGCCAGCAGCCGAACAGGGGGCCGCACAGATACGCAGTATTTT,CASSRTGGRTDTQYF,TRBV11-3,TRBJ2-3,TRBD1,NA
TGTGCCAGCAGTTTGACTAGCGGGCACCAAGAGACCCAGTACTTC,CASSLTSGHQETQYF,TRBV27,TRBJ2-5,TRBD2,NA
TGCGCCAGCAGCCAAGATCGGGGATCCGGAAACACCATATATTTT,CASSQDRGSGNTIYF,TRBV4-3,TRBJ1-3,NA,NA
TGTGCCAGCAGCATAGGACAGGGGAACACCATATATTTT,CASSIGQGNTIYF,TRBV5-4,TRBJ1-3,TRBD1,NA
TGTGCCAGCAGTGACTCGGGGCGGGGGAATGAGCAGTTCTTC,CASSDSGRGNEQFF,TRBV6-4,TRBJ2-1,TRBD2,NA
TGCGCCAGCAGCCAAGGGACGGGGGGTTGGGAGCAGTACTTC,CASSQGTGGWEQYF,TRBV4-1,TRBJ2-7,TRBD2,NA
TGTGCCAGCAGTTACTTCGAGAGCTCCTACGAGCAGTACTTC,CASSYFESSYEQYF,TRBV6-5,TRBJ2-7,NA,NA
TGTGCCAGCAGTTTAAGGGGGGAAGCTTTCTTT,CASSLRGEAFF,TRBV12-3/TRBV12-4,TRBJ1-1,NA,NA
TGTGCCTGGAGTGCTCTAGCGGTTAGCACAGATACGCAGTATTTT,CAWSALAVSTDTQYF,TRBV30,TRBJ2-3,TRBD2,NA
TGTGCCAGCAGGTCCCCAGGGATCTACGAGCAGTACTTC,CASRSPGIYEQYF,TRBV6-5,TRBJ2-7,NA,NA
TGTGCCAGCAGGCCCCACACCTACGAGCAGTACTTC,CASRPHTYEQYF,TRBV2,TRBJ2-7,NA,NA
TGTGCCAGCAGCCTGCTAAGGGGGAGAGGGCAGGTCGTGGCAGATACGCAGTATTTT,CASSLLRGRGQVVADTQYF,TRBV3-1/TRBV3-2,TRBJ2-3,NA,NA
TGTGCCAGCAGTTCTCCGGGACAGGGCACCTACGAGCAGTACTTC,CASSSPGQGTYEQYF,TRBV6-5,TRBJ2-7,TRBD1,NA
TGTGCCATCTCGGACAGGGAAAGCAATCAGCCCCAGCATTTT,CAISDRESNQPQHF,TRBV6-6,TRBJ1-5,TRBD1,NA
TGCGCCAGCAGCTCCGGTAGCTCCTACGAGCAGTACTTC,CASSSGSSYEQYF,TRBV5-1,TRBJ2-7,NA,once
TGTGCCAGCATGGGGGCGGGGGGCCCCACAGATACGCAGTATTTT,CASMGAGGPTDTQYF,TRBV2,TRBJ2-3,TRBD2,few
TGTGCCAGCAGCTGGGGGGTCGATTCACCCCTCCACTTT,CASSWGVDSPLHF,TRBV5-4,TRBJ1-6,NA,once
TGCAGCGTTGGCTCCCGGGGGTGGAATGAGCAGTTCTTC,CSVGSRGWNEQFF,TRBV29-1,TRBJ2-1,NA,NA
TGTGCCAGCAGGGACAGGGATTACAATGAGCAGTTCTTC,CASRDRDYNEQFF,TRBV21-1,TRBJ2-1,NA,NA
TGTGCCAGCTCACAGCTGGATAATTCACCCCTCCACTTT,CASSQLDNSPLHF,TRBV18,TRBJ1-6,NA,NA
TGTGCCAGCAGCCAAGTGGGGGGGACCGGGGAGCTGTTTTTT,CASSQVGGTGELFF,TRBV3-1/TRBV3-2,TRBJ2-2,TRBD2,NA
TGTGCCAGCAGCTTGGTCCCCGGGGTAGAGTACGAGCAGTACTTC,CASSLVPGVEYEQYF,TRBV5-4,TRBJ2-7,NA,NA
TGTGCCAGCAGCCCCTACCAGGGAGGACTAGGCGTATACGAGCAGTACTTC,CASSPYQGGLGVYEQYF,TRBV7-8,TRBJ2-7,TRBD2,NA
TGTGCCAGCAGCCCTGAGCGGAGCCGAAGGAATGGCTACACCTTC,CASSPERSRRNGYTF,TRBV5-4,TRBJ1-2,NA,NA
TGTGCCACCGAACCGGACAGGGGGTCGCGTGAAGCTTTCTTT,CATEPDRGSREAFF,TRBV15,TRBJ1-1,TRBD1,NA
TGTGCCAGCAGTTTCGTTAGGGAGGTCACTGAAGCTTTCTTT,CASSFVREVTEAFF,TRBV27,TRBJ1-1,NA,NA
TGCGCCAGCAGCTTGGGTCAGGATAATTCACCCCTCCACTTT,CASSLGQDNSPLHF,TRBV5-1,TRBJ1-6,NA,NA
TGTGCCACCAGCAGAGATTGGGGAGGGAGCTCACCCCTCCACTTT,CATSRDWGGSSPLHF,TRBV15,TRBJ1-6,NA,NA
TGTGCCAGCAGCGTAGAGCGGGGGGCAAAAAATGAGCAGTTCTTC,CASSVERGAKNEQFF,TRBV9,TRBJ2-1,TRBD2,NA
TGCGCCAGCAGCCAATGGGGGACTAGCGGGACAGGGACCCAGTACTTC,CASSQWGTSGTGTQYF,TRBV4-3,TRBJ2-5,TRBD2,once
TGCGCCAGCAGTTCGGGAGTTAATGAAAAACTGTTTTTT,CASSSGVNEKLFF,TRBV10-1,TRBJ1-4,NA,NA
TGTGCCAGCAGTTTTCGGGGACAGGGGGCTGGCTACACCTTC,CASSFRGQGAGYTF,TRBV27,TRBJ1-2,TRBD1,NA
TGTGCCAGCAGCTGGGGACTAGATTCGACCGGGGAGCTGTTTTTT,CASSWGLDSTGELFF,TRBV7-8,TRBJ2-2,TRBD2,NA
TGTGCCAGCAGTTACCCCGGTGCGGACTATAATTCACCCCTCCACTTT,CASSYPGADYNSPLHF,TRBV27,TRBJ1-6,NA,NA
TGCGCCAGCAGCCAGGGACAGGGGGTCAATGAGCAGTTCTTC,CASSQGQGVNEQFF,TRBV4-3,TRBJ2-1,TRBD1,NA
TGTGCCAGCAGCTCCCCCGGCCGGGACTACACCTACGAGCAGTACTTC,CASSSPGRDYTYEQYF,TRBV7-3,TRBJ2-7,TRBD2,once
TGTGCCAGCAGCGGACAGGGAGTCGGCTACGAGCAGTACTTC,CASSGQGVGYEQYF,TRBV9,TRBJ2-7,TRBD1,NA
TGTGCCAGCTCACCGATGGACAGGGGGAGATCCTACGAGCAGTACTTC,CASSPMDRGRSYEQYF,TRBV18,TRBJ2-7,TRBD1,NA
TGTGCCAGCAGTGTGACCGGGACAGGGGATGAAAAACTGTTTTTT,CASSVTGTGDEKLFF,TRBV6-2/TRBV6-3,TRBJ1-4,TRBD1,NA
TGTGCCAGCAGCCAATCACCAGCGGGGAACTCCTACAATGAGCAGTTCTTC,CASSQSPAGNSYNEQFF,TRBV4-2,TRBJ2-1,TRBD2,NA
TGCGCCAGCAGCTATCCAGGGGTCACGAACACCGGGGAGCTGTTTTTT,CASSYPGVTNTGELFF,TRBV4-1,TRBJ2-2,NA,NA